The entry below gives a single TCR beta chain sequence along with its context. Its target is unknown. These data originate in a study of radiation and T cells in renal cell carcinoma. Time point meaning: blood 4 weeks post-SBRT, at nephrectomy. Treatment in this sample: 15 Gy SBRT to primary tumor, nephrectomy 4 weeks later. Nephrectomy followed 15 Gy stereotactic body radiation by 4 weeks. Radiation-treated patients gave blood at baseline, week 2 and week 4. The tumor was a clear cell renal cell carcinoma. General study findings and limits: Without pretreatment biopsies, baseline tumor clonotype presence was undetermined.

Assay: immunoSEQ multiplex PCR; the TCRdb copy retains only in-frame clones and omits some. Of about 86,000 clones listed, roughly 80% are singletons. The CDR3 spans 13 residues. Germline values: CDR1 LNHNV, CDR2 YYDKDF (reference sequence). With 0 bases removed from V and 8 bases from J, the gap between germline ends came to 10 bases. The receptor was isolated from a man aged 50-60 years with renal cell carcinoma. Here the sequenced sample was blood, taken from a patient whose treatment included radiotherapy and nephrectomy. The chain joins TRBV15 to TRBJ1-2, with TRBD1 as a possible D gene (6 bases). CDR3 loop: CATSRDSGVGYTF. CDR3 bases: TGTGCCACCAGCAGAGATTCAGGGGTAGGCTACACCTTC.